The 18 T cell receptor beta chains below come from one sample, sequenced in a study of cytomegalovirus exposure and HLA in healthy donors (dated by TCRdb to the late 2010s). Libraries were built with the immunoSEQ multiplex PCR assay. A mixture of 60 forward primers for TCR Vbeta segments and 13 reverse primers for TCR Jbeta segments was used in the multiplex PCR. TCRdb provides this immuneACCESS table in a form limited to in-frame rearrangements. Some clones are lacking; in checked studies, under half of them reflect an unresolved V gene, and why the rest are absent is not known. This sample holds around 150,000 clones; about 80% were observed only once. The ten largest clones represent roughly 9.7% of the sample. Specimen: PBMCs. These receptors were collected from a man younger than 35 in good health and CMV-seropositive.

The chain recombines TRBV5-1 with TRBJ2-3; 9 bases align to TRBD1. The trim removed 2 bases at V and 3 bases at J, leaving 10 bases unmatched. Germline CDR1 and CDR2: SGHRS and YFSETQ. The CDR3 loop spans 17 amino acids. For the CDR3, the DNA is TGCGCCAGCAGCTTACCCGGGACAGGGATTCGTACAGATACGCAGTATTTT. Translating gives CASSLPGTGIRTDTQYF.

The gene calls are TRBV5-1 and TRBJ2-3, with 10 nucleotides matching TRBD2. V dropped 3 bases and J dropped 2; count of bases not matched to a gene: 6. Per the germline V gene, CDR1 is SGHRS and CDR2 is YFSETQ. This CDR3 region has 16 residues. CDR3 in amino acids: CASSSQLAGNTDTQYF. Here the CDR3 DNA reads TGCGCCAGCAGCTCCCAACTAGCGGGAAACACAGATACGCAGTATTTT.

This rearrangement joins TRBV6-1 to TRBJ1-1; no clear D. With 7 bases removed from V and 6 bases from J, the gap between germline ends came to 15 bases. The CDR3 is made up of 13 amino acids. Germline loops: CDR1 MNHNS, CDR2 SASEGT. CDR3 region: CASTEFPAAEAFF. CDR3 coding DNA: TGTGCCAGCACTGAGTTTCCCGCGGCTGAAGCTTTCTTT.

The gene calls are TRBV5-4 and TRBJ1-1; tentatively, D is TRBD1 (6 bases). The germline gives CDR1 SGHNT, CDR2 YYREEE (reference sequence). The V gene lost 0 bases and the J gene lost 0 bases, with 18 bases spanning the gap. The CDR3 spans 18 residues. The CDR3 nucleotides read TGTGCCAGCAGCTTGGACCTAACAGGGTACTACATGAACACTGAAGCTTTCTTT. The encoded protein is CASSLDLTGYYMNTEAFF.

The genes are TRBV6-6 and TRBJ1-5; TRBD1 matches at 9 bases. Losses at the gene ends were 0 bases for V and 7 bases for J; bases not matched to a gene: 4. The CDR3 runs 15 residues. Germline V gene sequence: CDR1 MNHNY, CDR2 SVGAGI (reference sequence). The CDR3 DNA sequence: TGTGCCAGCAGTTACTCTAAGGACAGGGGACAGCCCCAGCATTTT. The encoded protein is CASSYSKDRGQPQHF.

V and J are TRBV11-2 and TRBJ2-7; 7 bases fit TRBD1. Germline assignment: CDR1 SGHAT and CDR2 FQNNGV. Trimming removed 3 bases from V and 2 bases from J; junction bases left unmatched: 4. This CDR3 region has 14 residues. CDR3 sequence reads: CASSFVGTAYEQYF. The CDR3 DNA reads as TGTGCCAGCAGCTTTGTCGGGACAGCCTACGAGCAGTACTTC.

The chain couples TRBV18 to TRBJ2-5, with D perhaps TRBD2 (6 bases). Between the trimmed V and J ends, which lost 0 bases and 5 bases, there was a span of 10 bases. Looked up from germline, CDR1 is KGHSH and CDR2 is LQKENI. The CDR3 totals 14 residues. This CDR3 reads CASSPPGLAETQYF. The CDR3 region has the DNA TGTGCCAGCTCACCACCGGGCCTAGCGGAGACCCAGTACTTC.

The chain recombines TRBV4-3 with TRBJ2-7; D possibly corresponds to TRBD2 (5 bases). The CDR3 loop spans 15 amino acids. The germline V and J ends were trimmed by 1 base and 1 base, with 11 bases remaining between them. The V gene's germline CDR1 is LGHNA and CDR2 YSLEER. In nucleotides, the CDR3 is TGCGCCAGCAGCCAAGGGGAACAGCGGTCCTACGAGCAGTACTTC. Translating gives CASSQGEQRSYEQYF.

The V call is TRBV6-5, the J call TRBJ1-4; 7 nucleotides line up with TRBD1. After removal of 0 bases from V and 4 bases from J, the junction contained 5 bases not matched to a gene. The germline V gene encodes CDR1 MNHEY and CDR2 SVGAGI. This CDR3 region has 16 residues. The CDR3 reads CASSYSSGTVNEKLFF. The DNA of the CDR3 is TGTGCCAGCAGTTACTCTTCCGGGACAGTTAATGAAAAACTGTTTTTT.

The genes are TRBV15 and TRBJ1-1; 8 nucleotides line up with TRBD1. Germline loops: CDR1 LNHNV, CDR2 YYDKDF (reference sequence). The CDR3 covers 15 residues. With 1 base clipped from V and 1 base from J, the junction kept 2 bases outside the gene matches. The CDR3 DNA reads as TGTGCCACCAGCAGAGGGACAGGGAAGAACACTGAAGCTTTCTTT. It yields the protein CATSRGTGKNTEAFF.

The chain carries TRBV15 and TRBJ2-7; TRBD2 might be the D (5 bases). V was trimmed by 9 bases and J by 3 bases, leaving 18 bases between them. Per germline, CDR1 LNHNV and CDR2 YYDKDF (reference sequence). The CDR3 has 14 amino acids. The CDR3 DNA sequence: TGTGCCACGGCTCTTGGAGGTTCGGGCTACGAGCAGTACTTC. It encodes CATALGGSGYEQYF. Full variable domain (rest looked up from reference TRBV15 and TRBJ2-7): DAMVIQNPRYQVTQFGKPVTLSCSQTLNHNVMYWYQQKSSQAPKLLFHYYDKDFNNEADTPDNFQSRRPNTSFCFLDIRSPGLGDTAMYLCATALGGSGYEQYFGPGTRLTVT.

J is TRBJ2-7 and V is TRBV29-1; the match to TRBD1 covers 8 bases. CDR3 length equals 14 residues. The germline gives CDR1 SQVTM, CDR2 ANQGSEA. Trimming at V came to 2 bases and at J to 5 bases, leaving 8 bases not matched to a gene. The CDR3 DNA reads TGCAGCGTTGAAATCGGGGCAGGGGGCCACGAGCAGTACTTC. Protein: CSVEIGAGGHEQYF.

Written as DNA, the CDR3 is TGTGCCAGCACACCTAGCGGGGGCTACTACAATGAGCAGTTCTTC. Translating gives CASTPSGGYYNEQFF. This sequence joins TRBV27 and TRBJ2-1, with 10 bases lining up with TRBD2. CDR1 and CDR2 (germline): MNHEY, SMNVEV (reference sequence). The junction had 6 bases not matched to a gene; V was cut back by 7 bases and J by 3 bases. This CDR3 region has 15 residues.

The chain links TRBV11-2 to TRBJ2-7, with D tentatively TRBD2 (5 bases). The germline CDR1 and CDR2 sequences are SGHAT and FQNNGV. The V and J ends lost 4 bases and 3 bases respectively, with 13 bases between them. The CDR3 runs to 14 residues. The DNA for the CDR3 is TGTGCCAGCAGCTCGACGGACGGGGTCTACGAGCAGTACTTC. Its translation: CASSSTDGVYEQYF.

CDR3 nucleotides: TGTGCCAGCAGCTTCGGGACAGGAGGCCATTCACCCCTCCACTTT. The encoded protein is CASSFGTGGHSPLHF. This chain links TRBV5-6 with TRBJ1-6; 8 positions agree with TRBD1. Germline V gene data show CDR1 as SGHDT and CDR2 as YYEEEE. Trimming at V came to 2 bases and at J to 8 bases, leaving 6 bases not matched to a gene. The CDR3 length is 15 residues.

The chain is built from TRBV20-1 and TRBJ1-2, with TRBD1 as a possible D gene (5 bases). The CDR3 runs 11 residues. CDR1 and CDR2 (germline): DFQATT, SNEGSKA (reference sequence). Between the trimmed V and J ends, which lost 7 bases and 10 bases, there was a span of 16 bases. Written as DNA, the CDR3 is TGCAGTGGCGCACTGGGGCCGCTCTACACCTTC. Translating gives CSGALGPLYTF.

The rearrangement joins TRBV9 to TRBJ2-3; D is possibly TRBD2 (6 bases). The length of the CDR3 is 14 residues. Trimming pared 3 bases from V and 2 bases from J, leaving 10 bases between. The germline V gene has CDR1 SGDLS and CDR2 YYNGEE. CDR3 region: CASSASGFTDTQYF. CDR3 bases: TGTGCCAGCAGCGCGAGCGGGTTCACAGATACGCAGTATTTT.

The table lists this clone with a few counts. This sequence joins TRBV4-3 and TRBJ1-6; no reliable D call. V was cut by 2 bases and J by 10 bases, with 12 bases left in between. The CDR3 extends over 14 amino acids. CDR1 is LGHNA and CDR2 is YSLEER in the germline V gene. CDR3 nucleotide sequence: TGCGCCAGCAGCCAAACGAGGGTACGGTCACCCCTCCACTTT. Its protein product is CASSQTRVRSPLHF.